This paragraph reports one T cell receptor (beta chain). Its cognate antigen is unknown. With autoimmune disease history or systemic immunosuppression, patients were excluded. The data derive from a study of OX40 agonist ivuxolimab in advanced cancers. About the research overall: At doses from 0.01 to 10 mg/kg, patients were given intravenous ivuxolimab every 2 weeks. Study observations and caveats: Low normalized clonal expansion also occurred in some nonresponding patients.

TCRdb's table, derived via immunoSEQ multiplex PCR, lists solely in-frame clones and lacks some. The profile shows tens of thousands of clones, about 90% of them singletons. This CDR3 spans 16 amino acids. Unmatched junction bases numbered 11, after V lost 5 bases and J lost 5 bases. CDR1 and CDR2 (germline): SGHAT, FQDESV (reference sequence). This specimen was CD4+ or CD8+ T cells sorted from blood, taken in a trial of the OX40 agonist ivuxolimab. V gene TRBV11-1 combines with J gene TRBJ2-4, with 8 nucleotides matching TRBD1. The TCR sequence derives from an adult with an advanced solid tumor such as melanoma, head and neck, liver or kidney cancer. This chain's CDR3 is CASSVTGQGIQNIQYF. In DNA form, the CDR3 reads TGTGCCAGCAGCGTAACTGGACAGGGAATCCAAAACATTCAGTACTTC.